This is a list of T cell receptor beta chains from one sample in a study of cytomegalovirus exposure and HLA in healthy donors. Clones were sequenced by immunoSEQ multiplex PCR, and TCRdb holds only the in-frame ones, with some missing. The table lists 85,000 to 95,000 clones, less than 80% of them singletons, with around 24% in the top ten. The sequenced sample consisted of PBMCs. Receptor source: a man in his thirties or forties in good health and CMV-seropositive. The CDR3 runs from the conserved cysteine through the conserved F or W. The D gene is left open where the match is weak. Clone size is stated in some rows and not others, as once, few, many or a class when expanded.

size: -; J: TRBJ2-3; length: 16; D: TRBD2; V: TRBV5-1; CDR3: CASSLLAGAGTDTQYF; DNA: TGCGCCAGCAGCTTACTAGCGGGAGCTGGCACAGATACGCAGTATTTT
size: once; J: TRBJ1-3; length: 18; D: TRBD1; V: TRBV7-8; CDR3: CASSLRPLGQGSGNTIYF; DNA: TGTGCCAGCAGCTTGAGACCTTTGGGACAGGGCTCTGGAAACACCATATATTTT
size: -; J: TRBJ2-2; length: 15; D: -; V: TRBV4-1; CDR3: CASSLRAGGTGELFF; DNA: TGCGCCAGCAGCTTAAGGGCCGGGGGAACCGGGGAGCTGTTTTTT
size: -; J: TRBJ2-6; length: 14; D: -; V: TRBV19; CDR3: CASSSWGGANVLTF; DNA: TGTGCCAGTAGTTCATGGGGCGGGGCCAACGTCCTGACTTTC
size: -; J: TRBJ2-3; length: 17; D: -; V: TRBV29-1; CDR3: CSVENEDSNERTDTQYF; DNA: TGCAGCGTTGAAAATGAAGACTCAAACGAACGCACAGATACGCAGTATTTT
size: -; J: TRBJ2-1; length: 16; D: -; V: TRBV30; CDR3: CAWGKAEGGPYNEQFF; DNA: TGTGCCTGGGGTAAAGCAGAGGGAGGCCCCTACAATGAGCAGTTCTTC
size: -; J: TRBJ2-7; length: 16; D: TRBD2; V: TRBV7-2; CDR3: CASSRSGLAVSYEQYF; DNA: TGTGCCAGCAGCCGCTCCGGGCTAGCGGTCTCCTACGAGCAGTACTTC
size: -; J: TRBJ1-2; length: 15; D: TRBD1; V: TRBV5-6; CDR3: CASSLERTGTGGYTF; DNA: TGTGCCAGCAGCCTAGAGAGGACAGGGACAGGGGGCTACACCTTC
size: -; J: TRBJ1-1; length: 13; D: -; V: TRBV30; CDR3: CAWSSTLNTEAFF; DNA: TGTGCCTGGAGTTCCACTTTGAACACTGAAGCTTTCTTT
size: once; J: TRBJ2-3; length: 14; D: TRBD2; V: TRBV11-3; CDR3: CASSFGLAPDTQYF; DNA: TGTGCCAGCAGCTTCGGACTAGCCCCAGATACGCAGTATTTT
size: -; J: TRBJ1-2; length: 14; D: -; V: TRBV6-6; CDR3: CASSYSEKSYGYTF; DNA: TGTGCCAGCAGTTACTCGGAGAAGAGCTATGGCTACACCTTC
size: -; J: TRBJ2-2; length: 15; D: TRBD1; V: TRBV2; CDR3: CASSVRQGATGELFF; DNA: TGTGCCAGCAGTGTCCGACAGGGGGCCACCGGGGAGCTGTTTTTT
size: -; J: TRBJ1-1; length: 15; D: -; V: TRBV11-2; CDR3: CASSLVGGGNTEAFF; DNA: TGTGCCAGCAGCTTAGTGGGAGGGGGGAACACTGAAGCTTTCTTT
size: -; J: TRBJ2-3; length: 15; D: TRBD1; V: TRBV5-6; CDR3: CASSSGTGESDTQYF; DNA: TGTGCCAGCAGCTCGGGGACAGGGGAATCAGATACGCAGTATTTT
size: -; J: TRBJ1-1; length: 14; D: TRBD1; V: TRBV2; CDR3: CASTRQGLNTEAFF; DNA: TGTGCCAGCACTAGACAGGGATTGAACACTGAAGCTTTCTTT
size: -; J: TRBJ1-1; length: 15; D: TRBD1; V: TRBV29-1; CDR3: CSVRGAAPMNTEAFF; DNA: TGCAGCGTCAGGGGGGCGGCCCCCATGAACACTGAAGCTTTCTTT
size: medium-sized; J: TRBJ2-3; length: 15; D: TRBD2; V: TRBV6-4; CDR3: CASSPGGAAADTQYF; DNA: TGTGCCAGCAGCCCCGGGGGGGCCGCGGCAGATACGCAGTATTTT
size: -; J: TRBJ1-3; length: 12; D: -; V: TRBV5-1; CDR3: CASREEGNTIYF; DNA: TGCGCCAGCCGGGAGGAGGGAAACACCATATATTTT
size: -; J: TRBJ2-7; length: 14; D: TRBD2; V: TRBV30; CDR3: CAWSVASGSYEQYF; DNA: TGTGCCTGGAGTGTAGCTAGCGGATCCTACGAGCAGTACTTC
size: -; J: TRBJ1-6; length: 15; D: -; V: TRBV5-1; CDR3: CASSLNSRGNSPLHF; DNA: TGCGCCAGCAGCTTAAATTCCAGGGGCAATTCACCCCTCCACTTT
size: once; J: TRBJ1-5; length: 16; D: TRBD1; V: TRBV19; CDR3: CASSTDRGGGEQPQHF; DNA: TGTGCCAGTAGTACGGACAGGGGAGGGGGTGAACAGCCCCAGCATTTT
size: -; J: TRBJ2-7; length: 15; D: TRBD2; V: TRBV29-1; CDR3: CSVGRRLAGGNEQYF; DNA: TGCAGCGTCGGTAGGAGACTAGCGGGGGGCAACGAGCAGTACTTC
size: once; J: TRBJ1-5; length: 16; D: -; V: TRBV19; CDR3: CASRSGWGESNQPQHF; DNA: TGTGCCAGTAGGTCTGGGTGGGGGGAAAGCAATCAGCCCCAGCATTTT
size: -; J: TRBJ2-1; length: 15; D: TRBD1; V: TRBV6-4; CDR3: CASSGTGGSYNEQFF; DNA: TGTGCCAGCAGTGGGACAGGGGGCTCCTACAATGAGCAGTTCTTC
size: -; J: TRBJ2-2; length: 14; D: -; V: TRBV5-1; CDR3: CASREQMNTGELFF; DNA: TGCGCCAGCAGAGAACAGATGAACACCGGGGAGCTGTTTTTT
size: -; J: TRBJ2-1; length: 16; D: TRBD1; V: TRBV4-1; CDR3: CASSPADRVTYNEQFF; DNA: TGCGCCAGCAGCCCAGCCGACAGGGTTACCTACAATGAGCAGTTCTTC
size: few; J: TRBJ1-5; length: 13; D: -; V: TRBV2; CDR3: CASKRSSNQPQHF; DNA: TGTGCCAGCAAGAGATCGAGCAATCAGCCCCAGCATTTT
size: -; J: TRBJ1-5; length: 12; D: TRBD1; V: TRBV19; CDR3: CASRTGGQPQHF; DNA: TGTGCCAGTAGGACAGGGGGACAGCCCCAGCATTTT
size: -; J: TRBJ2-2; length: 15; D: TRBD2; V: TRBV6-5; CDR3: CASNPLAGSTGELFF; DNA: TGTGCCAGCAATCCGCTAGCGGGTTCCACCGGGGAGCTGTTTTTT
size: -; J: TRBJ1-5; length: 15; D: -; V: TRBV15; CDR3: CATSRGPGPNQPQHF; DNA: TGTGCCACCAGCAGAGGTCCAGGGCCAAACCAGCCCCAGCATTTT
size: few; J: TRBJ2-7; length: 16; D: TRBD1; V: TRBV5-4; CDR3: CASSNAGQGDSYEQYF; DNA: TGTGCCAGCAGCAACGCCGGACAGGGAGACTCCTACGAGCAGTACTTC
size: -; J: TRBJ1-1; length: 16; D: -; V: TRBV19; CDR3: CASSKHGQPVNTEAFF; DNA: TGTGCCAGTAGTAAACATGGACAGCCGGTAAACACTGAAGCTTTCTTT
size: -; J: TRBJ1-1; length: 14; D: TRBD1; V: TRBV28; CDR3: CASSRDRGSSEAFF; DNA: TGTGCCAGCAGTCGGGACAGGGGTTCGTCTGAAGCTTTCTTT
size: -; J: TRBJ2-1; length: 15; D: TRBD2; V: TRBV5-1; CDR3: CASSLIGTSNNEQFF; DNA: TGCGCCAGCAGCTTGATCGGGACTAGCAACAATGAGCAGTTCTTC
size: few; J: TRBJ1-2; length: 14; D: TRBD1; V: TRBV29-1; CDR3: CSVPDRGENYGYTF; DNA: TGCAGCGTCCCGGACAGGGGGGAAAACTATGGCTACACCTTC
size: -; J: TRBJ2-7; length: 17; D: TRBD2; V: TRBV28; CDR3: CASSFLFSGSIPYEQYF; DNA: TGTGCCAGCAGTTTCCTATTCAGCGGGAGCATACCATACGAGCAGTACTTC
size: -; J: TRBJ1-5; length: 14; D: -; V: TRBV28; CDR3: CASSLGHSERPQHF; DNA: TGTGCCAGCAGTTTAGGACATTCGGAGAGGCCCCAGCATTTT
size: few; J: TRBJ2-7; length: 14; D: TRBD2; V: TRBV10-3; CDR3: CATATSGRTYEQYF; DNA: TGTGCCACCGCAACTAGCGGGAGGACCTACGAGCAGTACTTC
size: -; J: TRBJ1-4; length: 17; D: -; V: TRBV18; CDR3: CVSSPRAAGGKGEKLFF; DNA: TGTGTCAGCTCACCGAGAGCGGCAGGCGGCAAGGGTGAAAAACTGTTTTTT
size: -; J: TRBJ2-2; length: 15; D: TRBD1; V: TRBV30; CDR3: CAWSLGTDRAGELFF; DNA: TGTGCCTGGAGTCTGGGGACAGATAGGGCCGGGGAGCTGTTTTTT
size: -; J: TRBJ1-1; length: 17; D: -; V: TRBV5-8; CDR3: CASSDRELRELNTEAFF; DNA: TGTGCCAGCAGTGATAGGGAGCTACGGGAATTAAACACTGAAGCTTTCTTT
size: -; J: TRBJ2-7; length: 15; D: TRBD1; V: TRBV11-2; CDR3: CASSYPGQGTYEQYF; DNA: TGTGCCAGCAGCTACCCGGGACAGGGCACCTACGAGCAGTACTTC
size: -; J: TRBJ2-7; length: 12; D: TRBD1; V: TRBV5-1; CDR3: CASGQGSYEQYF; DNA: TGCGCCAGCGGACAGGGGTCCTACGAGCAGTACTTC
size: -; J: TRBJ1-1; length: 14; D: TRBD1; V: TRBV6-5; CDR3: CASSAGQPNTEAFF; DNA: TGTGCCAGCAGTGCGGGACAGCCGAACACTGAAGCTTTCTTT
size: -; J: TRBJ1-5; length: 15; D: -; V: TRBV27; CDR3: CASSLSGAGNQPQNF; DNA: TGTGCCAGCAGTTTATCAGGGGCCGGCAATCAGCCCCAGAATTTT
size: -; J: TRBJ1-5; length: 13; D: -; V: TRBV14; CDR3: CASSQDEGGTQHF; DNA: TGTGCCAGCAGCCAAGACGAGGGGGGGACCCAGCATTTT
size: -; J: TRBJ2-3; length: 15; D: TRBD1; V: TRBV7-3; CDR3: CASSLSGTVTDTQYF; DNA: TGTGCCAGCAGCTTATCGGGGACAGTCACAGATACGCAGTATTTT
size: -; J: TRBJ1-4; length: 15; D: TRBD1; V: TRBV19; CDR3: CASSRGTAVNEKLFF; DNA: TGTGCCAGTTCTAGGGGGACAGCGGTTAATGAAAAACTGTTTTTT
size: -; J: TRBJ1-4; length: 14; D: TRBD1; V: TRBV6-5; CDR3: CASSLDRVNEKLFF; DNA: TGTGCCAGCAGTCTGGACAGGGTTAATGAAAAACTGTTTTTT
size: -; J: TRBJ1-1; length: 11; D: -; V: TRBV7-6; CDR3: CASMGGTEAFF; DNA: TGTGCCAGCATGGGGGGCACTGAAGCTTTCTTT
size: -; J: TRBJ1-2; length: 13; D: -; V: TRBV5-4; CDR3: CASSLRGFSGYTF; DNA: TGTGCCAGCAGCTTAAGGGGGTTTTCTGGCTACACCTTC
size: -; J: TRBJ2-5; length: 13; D: -; V: TRBV2; CDR3: CAGTTRIGETQYF; DNA: TGTGCCGGTACGACTAGAATCGGAGAGACCCAGTACTTC
size: -; J: TRBJ2-2; length: 14; D: TRBD1; V: TRBV29-1; CDR3: CSVSDRGDTGELFF; DNA: TGCAGCGTTTCTGACAGGGGAGACACCGGGGAGCTGTTTTTT
size: -; J: TRBJ1-1; length: 13; D: -; V: TRBV5-1; CDR3: CASSLAVNTEAFF; DNA: TGCGCCAGCAGCTTGGCCGTGAACACTGAAGCTTTCTTT
size: -; J: TRBJ2-7; length: 15; D: -; V: TRBV7-2; CDR3: CASSEQGLTGGEQYF; DNA: TGTGCCAGCAGCGAACAGGGGCTGACCGGGGGTGAGCAGTACTTC
size: -; J: TRBJ1-1; length: 15; D: TRBD1; V: TRBV5-6; CDR3: CASSPAGTGMTEAFF; DNA: TGTGCCAGCAGCCCCGCGGGGACAGGTATGACTGAAGCTTTCTTT
size: few; J: TRBJ2-5; length: 13; D: -; V: TRBV9; CDR3: CASSVSIQETQYF; DNA: TGTGCCAGCAGCGTGAGTATCCAAGAGACCCAGTACTTC
size: -; J: TRBJ1-2; length: 13; D: -; V: TRBV6-6; CDR3: CASSYSLQAGYTF; DNA: TGTGCCAGCAGTTACTCGCTTCAGGCGGGCTACACCTTC
size: -; J: TRBJ1-1; length: 13; D: -; V: TRBV6-5; CDR3: CASRRSGDTEAFF; DNA: TGTGCCAGCAGAAGGTCCGGGGACACTGAAGCTTTCTTT
size: -; J: TRBJ1-3; length: 15; D: -; V: TRBV18; CDR3: CASSSDRYSGNTIYF; DNA: TGTGCCAGCTCATCCGACAGATACTCTGGAAACACCATATATTTT